The sequence of this T cell receptor (beta chain) was determined in a study of identical twins. Study findings and constraints: Diverse VJ usage suggested most zero-insertion clonotypes were not invariant T cells. Cord blood beta clonotypes present at high abundance carried fewer insertions; no such pattern appeared in memory repertoires. It was out-of-frame TCR alpha sharing in monozygotic twins that models underestimated.

The CDR3 spans 15 residues. The V end was cut by 6 bases, the J end by 0 bases, with 12 bases between. Germline loops: CDR1 ENHRY, CDR2 SYGVKD. Everyone who donated was a healthy Caucasian. This clonotype has a handful of counts. What it recognizes is unknown. Each CDR3 protein is one row after TCRdb ran MiXCR on the 5' RACE reads. The table shows roughly 1.6 million distinct CDR3 sequences, with less than 40% occurring only once. The chain recombines TRBV10-3 with TRBJ2-1; TRBD2 might be the D (6 bases). The sample comprised cord blood. The receptor comes from a newborn girl in good health. CDR3 loop: CAIREGESSYNEQFF. The CDR3 bases are TGTGCCATCAGGGAGGGAGAAAGCTCCTACAATGAGCAGTTCTTC.